This TCR beta chain was documented in a study of shared clonotypes between healthy human individuals. CDR1 and CDR2 (germline): SGHRS, YFSETQ. V lost 0 bases and J 1 base, leaving 8 bases between the germline ends. The CDR3 has 14 residues. In regard to this clone: Antigen unknown. Other DNA sequences of this sample code for an identical CDR3.

The input for sorted-subset replicate PCRs was around 0.2 ug DNA, tens of thousands of T cell genomes. Libraries were prepared by immunoSEQ multiplex PCR; TCRdb keeps only in-frame clonotypes and omits some of them. The sample records fewer than 3 million clones, roughly 92% being singletons. General observations from the study: A few donors had about 5.1% of their naive CD4 clonotypes in common.

Material: naive CD4+ T cells from PBMCs. As to subset: CD45RA+ positively selected. The rearrangement joins TRBV5-1 to TRBJ2-7; perhaps TRBD2 as D (5 bases). This clonotype was sampled from a man aged 18 to 29 in good health. Some clones in this sample may be carry-over from other donors' samples. DNA of the CDR3: TGCGCCAGCAGCTTGGGGCGGGTTTCCTACGAGCAGTACTTC. It translates to CASSLGRVSYEQYF.